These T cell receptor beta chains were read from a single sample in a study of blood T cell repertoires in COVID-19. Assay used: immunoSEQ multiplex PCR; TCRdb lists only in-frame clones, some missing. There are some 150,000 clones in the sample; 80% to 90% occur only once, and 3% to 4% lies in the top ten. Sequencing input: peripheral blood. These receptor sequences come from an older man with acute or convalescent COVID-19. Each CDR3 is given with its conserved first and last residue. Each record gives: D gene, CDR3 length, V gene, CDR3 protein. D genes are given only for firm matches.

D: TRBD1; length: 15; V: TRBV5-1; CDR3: CASSLDRGNTGELFF
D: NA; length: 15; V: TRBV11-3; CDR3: CASSPYGDDQETQYF
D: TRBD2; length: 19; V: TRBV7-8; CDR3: CASSPQPGTSGTNTGELFF
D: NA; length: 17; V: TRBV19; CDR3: CASSIARGPSSYNEQFF
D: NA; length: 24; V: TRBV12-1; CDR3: CASSPSKDRGASSGRFSSTDTQYF
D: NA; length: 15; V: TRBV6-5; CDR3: CASLAAGPSYNEQFF
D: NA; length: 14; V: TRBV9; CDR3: CASSVGLEPGELFF
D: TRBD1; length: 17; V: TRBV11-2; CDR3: CASSSRPWDSWYNEQFF
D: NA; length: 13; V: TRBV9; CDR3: CASSVAPSDEQYF
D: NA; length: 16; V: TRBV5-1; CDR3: CASSLEGSGSSYEQYF
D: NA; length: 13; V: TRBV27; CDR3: CASRPWTDYEQYF
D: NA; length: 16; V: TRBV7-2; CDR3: CASSSYSTPGAGGYTF
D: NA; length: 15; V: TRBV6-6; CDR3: CASSVTGDSNQPQHF
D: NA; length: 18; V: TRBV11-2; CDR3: CASSHTGAGPAGNQPQHF
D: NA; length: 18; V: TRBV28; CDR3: CASTLPWAGDYSNQPQHF
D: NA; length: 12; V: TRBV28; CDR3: CATELGGQPQHF
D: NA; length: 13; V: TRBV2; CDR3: CASSIQGNYGYTF
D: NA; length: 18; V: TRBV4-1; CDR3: CASSQDVDSGPIQETQYF
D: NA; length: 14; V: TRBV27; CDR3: CASSLDWSQAEQYF
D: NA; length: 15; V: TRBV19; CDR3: CASSQGPRLNYGYTF
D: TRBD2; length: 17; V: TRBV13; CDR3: CASSLVVGLELMNEQFF
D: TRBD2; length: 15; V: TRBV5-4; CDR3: CASSFGGRLYNEQFF
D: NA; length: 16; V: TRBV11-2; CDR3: CASSLDRRTASYEQYF
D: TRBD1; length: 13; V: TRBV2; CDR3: CASRQTGANEQFF
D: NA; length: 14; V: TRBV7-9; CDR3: CASSLRGEPGSYTF
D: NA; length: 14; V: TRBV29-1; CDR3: CSVEVRRLKETQYF
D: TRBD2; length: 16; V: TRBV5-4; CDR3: CASSPQSGRAQDTQYF
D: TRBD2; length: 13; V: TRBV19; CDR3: CASSFGLDGTQYF
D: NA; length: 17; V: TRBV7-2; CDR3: CASSFKWGAKSTDTQYF
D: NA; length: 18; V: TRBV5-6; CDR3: CASSSWRGGRRGNTEAFF
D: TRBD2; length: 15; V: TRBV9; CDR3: CASSVVAGDTGELFF
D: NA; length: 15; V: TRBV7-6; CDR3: CASSLVTGNNSPLHF
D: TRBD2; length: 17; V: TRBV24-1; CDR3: CATRREASGSSYNEQFF
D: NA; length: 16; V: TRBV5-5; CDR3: CASSLAVSSRSETQYF
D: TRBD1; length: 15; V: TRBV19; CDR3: CASSATGGRPHEQYF
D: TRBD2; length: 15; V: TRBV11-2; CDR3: CASSQGLVSRYEQYF
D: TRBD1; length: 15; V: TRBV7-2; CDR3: CASSLARGPNTEAFF
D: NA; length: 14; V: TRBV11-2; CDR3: CASSPRSGTGELFF
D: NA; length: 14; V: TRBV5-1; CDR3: CASSLGGLSEKLFF
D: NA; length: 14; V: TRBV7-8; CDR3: CASSFGAGLETQYF
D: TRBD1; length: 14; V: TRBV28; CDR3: CASSLLRGEGGYTF
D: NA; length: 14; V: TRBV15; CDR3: CATSRDTTVEKLFF